This TCR beta chain was retrieved from a study of T cell responses to AZD1222 COVID-19 vaccine. Profiled with immunoSEQ multiplex PCR; TCRdb holds only in-frame clones, not every one. The profile shows roughly 150,000 clones, 80% to 90% of them singletons. This clonotype originated in an adult in good health. Here the sequenced sample was peripheral blood, taken on day 0 of AZD1222 vaccination.

The CDR3 region is CASSLGQPQETQYF. The DNA for the CDR3 is TGTGCCAGCAGCTTGGGACAGCCACAAGAGACCCAGTACTTC. The V gene is TRBV5-8, the J gene TRBJ2-5; D may be TRBD1 (5 bases). Germline CDR1 is SGHTS and CDR2 is YDEGEE. V was cut by 0 bases and J by 2 bases, with 8 bases left in between. This CDR3 is 14 amino acids long.